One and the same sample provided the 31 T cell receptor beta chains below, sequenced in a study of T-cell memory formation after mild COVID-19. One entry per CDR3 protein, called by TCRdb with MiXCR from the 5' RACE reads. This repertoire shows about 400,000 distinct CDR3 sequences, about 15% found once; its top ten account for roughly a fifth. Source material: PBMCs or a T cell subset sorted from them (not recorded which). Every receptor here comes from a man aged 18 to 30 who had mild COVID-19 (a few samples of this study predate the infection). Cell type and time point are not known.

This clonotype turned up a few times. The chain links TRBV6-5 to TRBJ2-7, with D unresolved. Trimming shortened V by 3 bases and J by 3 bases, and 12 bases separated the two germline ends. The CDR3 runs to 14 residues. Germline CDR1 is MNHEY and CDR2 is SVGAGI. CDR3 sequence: CASSYGRSDYEQYF. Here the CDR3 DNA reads TGTGCCAGCAGTTATGGCAGGTCTGACTACGAGCAGTACTTC.

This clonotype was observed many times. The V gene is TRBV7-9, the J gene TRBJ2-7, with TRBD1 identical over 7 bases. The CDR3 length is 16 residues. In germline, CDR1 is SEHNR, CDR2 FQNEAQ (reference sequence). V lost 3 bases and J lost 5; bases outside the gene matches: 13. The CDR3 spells CASSLGPTGYLDEQYF. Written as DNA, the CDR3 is TGTGCCAGCAGCTTGGGGCCGACAGGGTACCTGGACGAGCAGTACTTC. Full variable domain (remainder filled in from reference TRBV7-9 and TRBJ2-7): DTGVSQNPRHKITKRGQNVTFRCDPISEHNRLYWYRQTLGQGPEFLTYFQNEAQLEKSRLLSDRFSAERPKGSFSTLEIQRTEQGDSAMYLCASSLGPTGYLDEQYFGPGTRLTVT.

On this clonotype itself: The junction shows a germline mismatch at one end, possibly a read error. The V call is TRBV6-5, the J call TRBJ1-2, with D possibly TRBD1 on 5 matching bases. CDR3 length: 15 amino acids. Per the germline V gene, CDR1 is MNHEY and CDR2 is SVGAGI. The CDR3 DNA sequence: TGTGTCAGCACCAGCCGGAAGGGGTACAACGGTGGCTACACCTTC. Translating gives CVSTSRKGYNGGYTF.

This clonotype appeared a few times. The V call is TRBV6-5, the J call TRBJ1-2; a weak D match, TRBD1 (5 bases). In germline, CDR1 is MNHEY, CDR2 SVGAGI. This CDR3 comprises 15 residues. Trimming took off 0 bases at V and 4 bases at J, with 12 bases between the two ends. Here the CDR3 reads CASSYSLQEFYGYTF. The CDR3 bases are TGTGCCAGCAGTTACTCTTTACAGGAATTCTATGGCTACACCTTC.

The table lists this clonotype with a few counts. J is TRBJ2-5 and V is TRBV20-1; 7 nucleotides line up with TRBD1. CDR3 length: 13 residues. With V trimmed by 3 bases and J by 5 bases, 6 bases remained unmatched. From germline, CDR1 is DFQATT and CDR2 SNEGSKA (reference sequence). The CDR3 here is CSARTGSGETQYF. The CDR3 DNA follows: TGCAGTGCTAGGACAGGGTCGGGTGAGACCCAGTACTTC.

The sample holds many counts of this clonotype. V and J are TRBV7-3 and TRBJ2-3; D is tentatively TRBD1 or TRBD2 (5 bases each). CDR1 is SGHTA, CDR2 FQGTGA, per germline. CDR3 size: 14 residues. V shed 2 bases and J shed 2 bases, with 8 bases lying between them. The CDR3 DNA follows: TGTGCCAGCAGCTTAGGGGACGACACAGATACGCAGTATTTT. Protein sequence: CASSLGDDTDTQYF.

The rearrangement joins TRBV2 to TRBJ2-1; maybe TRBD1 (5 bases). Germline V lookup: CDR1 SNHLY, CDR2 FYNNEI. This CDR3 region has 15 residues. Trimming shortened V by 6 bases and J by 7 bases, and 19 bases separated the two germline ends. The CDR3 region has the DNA TGTGCCAGCAGGACCACTATGGGCAGGGCAAATGAGCAGTTCTTC. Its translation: CASRTTMGRANEQFF.

CDR3 sequence (DNA): TGTGCCAGCAGTGCTAAGGGGACAGGGTGGGGACAGCCCCAGCATTTT. Translated, it gives CASSAKGTGWGQPQHF. J is TRBJ1-5 and V is TRBV6-1; 9 bases align to TRBD1. This CDR3 is 16 amino acids long. Germline V gene sequence: CDR1 MNHNS, CDR2 SASEGT. V shed 4 bases, J shed 7 bases, and the junction held 11 bases outside the gene matches.

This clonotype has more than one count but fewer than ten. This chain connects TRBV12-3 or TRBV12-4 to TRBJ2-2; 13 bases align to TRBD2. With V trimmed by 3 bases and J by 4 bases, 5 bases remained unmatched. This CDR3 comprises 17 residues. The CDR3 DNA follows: TGTGCCAGCAGTTTGACTAGCGGGGGGCCGGGCACCGGGGAGCTGTTTTTT. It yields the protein CASSLTSGGPGTGELFF.

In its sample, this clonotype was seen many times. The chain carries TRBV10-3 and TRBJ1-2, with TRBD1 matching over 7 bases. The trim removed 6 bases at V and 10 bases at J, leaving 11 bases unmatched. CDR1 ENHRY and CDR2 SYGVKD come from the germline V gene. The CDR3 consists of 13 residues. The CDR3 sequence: CAISGGDRGAYTF. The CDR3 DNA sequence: TGTGCCATCAGCGGCGGGGACAGAGGGGCCTACACCTTC.

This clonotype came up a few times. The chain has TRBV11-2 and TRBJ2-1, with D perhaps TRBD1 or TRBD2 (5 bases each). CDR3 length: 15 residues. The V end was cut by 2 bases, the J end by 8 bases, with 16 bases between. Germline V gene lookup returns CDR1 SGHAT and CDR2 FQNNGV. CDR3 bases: TGTGCCAGCAGCTTACCCCCGGGGCAGAGGGATGAGCAGTTCTTC. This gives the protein CASSLPPGQRDEQFF.

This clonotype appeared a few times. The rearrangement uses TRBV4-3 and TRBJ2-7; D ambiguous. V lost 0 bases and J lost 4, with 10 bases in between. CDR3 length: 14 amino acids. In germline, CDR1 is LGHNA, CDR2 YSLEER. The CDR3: CASSQEARSYEQYF. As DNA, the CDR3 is TGCGCCAGCAGCCAAGAGGCGAGGAGTTACGAGCAGTACTTC.

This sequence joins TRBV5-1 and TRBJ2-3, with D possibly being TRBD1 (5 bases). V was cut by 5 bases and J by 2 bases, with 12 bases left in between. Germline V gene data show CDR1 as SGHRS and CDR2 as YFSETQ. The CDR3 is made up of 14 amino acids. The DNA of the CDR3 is TGCGCCAGCAGGTTCCCACAGGACACAGATACGCAGTATTTT. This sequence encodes CASRFPQDTDTQYF.

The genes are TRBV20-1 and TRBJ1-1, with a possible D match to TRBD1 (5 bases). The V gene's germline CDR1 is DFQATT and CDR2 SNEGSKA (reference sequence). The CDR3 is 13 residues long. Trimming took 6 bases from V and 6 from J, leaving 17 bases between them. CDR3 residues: CSARTPTGAEAFF. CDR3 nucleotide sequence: TGCAGTGCCCGAACACCGACGGGGGCTGAAGCTTTCTTT.

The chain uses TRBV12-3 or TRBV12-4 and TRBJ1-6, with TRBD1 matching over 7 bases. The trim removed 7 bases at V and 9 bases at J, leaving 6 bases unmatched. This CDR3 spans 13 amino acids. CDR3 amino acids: CASTGTEISPLHF. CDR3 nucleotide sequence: TGTGCCAGCACCGGGACAGAGATTTCACCCCTCCACTTT.

CDR3 in DNA: TGTGCCAGCAGCTTCCACGGGACAGGGGCCACCGGGGAGCTGTTTTTT. Translated, it gives CASSFHGTGATGELFF. V and J are TRBV7-9 and TRBJ2-2; 10 bases are shared with TRBD1. Germline V gene data show CDR1 as SEHNR and CDR2 as FQNEAQ (reference sequence). Losses at the gene ends were 3 bases for V and 4 bases for J; bases not matched to a gene: 5. The CDR3 loop spans 16 amino acids.

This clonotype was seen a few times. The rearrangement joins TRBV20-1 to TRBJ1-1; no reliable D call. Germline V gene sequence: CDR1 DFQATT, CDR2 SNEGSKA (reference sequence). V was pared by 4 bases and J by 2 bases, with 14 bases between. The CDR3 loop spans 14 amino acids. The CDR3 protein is CSANLLTVNTEAFF. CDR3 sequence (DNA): TGCAGTGCTAACCTTCTGACTGTTAACACTGAAGCTTTCTTT.

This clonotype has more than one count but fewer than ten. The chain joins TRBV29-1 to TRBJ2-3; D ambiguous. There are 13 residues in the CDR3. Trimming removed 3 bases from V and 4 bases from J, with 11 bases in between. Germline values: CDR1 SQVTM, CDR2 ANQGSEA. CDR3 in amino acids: CSVEGRLSDTQYF. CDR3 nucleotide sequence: TGCAGCGTTGAGGGCCGGCTATCAGATACGCAGTATTTT.

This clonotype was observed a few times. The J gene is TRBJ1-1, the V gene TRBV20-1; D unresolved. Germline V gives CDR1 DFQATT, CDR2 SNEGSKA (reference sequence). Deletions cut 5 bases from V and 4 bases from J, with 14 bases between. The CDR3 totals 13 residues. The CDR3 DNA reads TGCAGTGCTCCCGACAAGGCCGGCACTGAAGCTTTCTTT. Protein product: CSAPDKAGTEAFF.

The CDR3 bases are TGTGCCAGCAGCGTAGCAGTCGGGGAGCTGTTTTTT. Its translation is CASSVAVGELFF. The chain carries TRBV9 and TRBJ2-2; D call uncertain. Germline V gene data show CDR1 as SGDLS and CDR2 as YYNGEE. There are 12 residues in the CDR3. The V gene lost 0 bases and the J gene lost 7 bases, with 4 bases spanning the gap.

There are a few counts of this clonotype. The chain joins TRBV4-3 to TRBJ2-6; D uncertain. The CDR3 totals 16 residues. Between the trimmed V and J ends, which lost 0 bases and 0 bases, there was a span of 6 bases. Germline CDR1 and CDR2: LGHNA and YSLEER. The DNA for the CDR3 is TGCGCCAGCAGCCAAGACCGGACCTCTGGGGCCAACGTCCTGACTTTC. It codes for CASSQDRTSGANVLTF.

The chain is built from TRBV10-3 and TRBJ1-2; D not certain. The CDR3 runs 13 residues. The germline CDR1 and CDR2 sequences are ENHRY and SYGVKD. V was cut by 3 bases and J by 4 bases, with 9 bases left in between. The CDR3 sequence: CAISDPGVYGYTF. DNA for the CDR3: TGTGCCATCAGTGATCCGGGCGTCTATGGCTACACCTTC.

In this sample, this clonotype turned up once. The CDR3 nucleotides read TGTGCCAGCAGTTGGATGAGTAGCAATGAGCAGTTCTTC. This gives the protein CASSWMSSNEQFF. The chain has TRBV6-5 and TRBJ2-1; no firm D call. The V end was cut by 4 bases, the J end by 6 bases, with 10 bases between. Germline assignment: CDR1 MNHEY and CDR2 SVGAGI. The CDR3 runs to 13 residues.

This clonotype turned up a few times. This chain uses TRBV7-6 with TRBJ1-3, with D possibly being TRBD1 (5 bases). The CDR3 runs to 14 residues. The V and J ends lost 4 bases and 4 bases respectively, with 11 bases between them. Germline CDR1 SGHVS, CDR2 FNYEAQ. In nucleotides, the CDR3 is TGTGCCAGCAGCTCGGACACAAGAGGAAACACCATATATTTT. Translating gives CASSSDTRGNTIYF.

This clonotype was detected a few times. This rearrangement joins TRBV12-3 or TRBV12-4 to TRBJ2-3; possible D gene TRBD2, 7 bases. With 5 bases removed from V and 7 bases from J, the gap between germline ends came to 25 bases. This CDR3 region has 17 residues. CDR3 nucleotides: TGTGCCAGCAGTCCGGGCCGCGGGGGCGCGAGTGTAAATACGCAGTATTTT. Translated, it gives CASSPGRGGASVNTQYF.

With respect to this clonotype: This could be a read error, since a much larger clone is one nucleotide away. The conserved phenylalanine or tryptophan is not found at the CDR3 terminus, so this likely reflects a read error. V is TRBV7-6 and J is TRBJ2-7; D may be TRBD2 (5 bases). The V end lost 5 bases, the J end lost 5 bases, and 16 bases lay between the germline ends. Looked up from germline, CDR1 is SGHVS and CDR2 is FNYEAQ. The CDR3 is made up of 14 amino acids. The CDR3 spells CASSERDAGDEQYL. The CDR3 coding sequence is TGTGCCAGCAGCGAACGGGATGCCGGGGACGAGCAGTACTTA.

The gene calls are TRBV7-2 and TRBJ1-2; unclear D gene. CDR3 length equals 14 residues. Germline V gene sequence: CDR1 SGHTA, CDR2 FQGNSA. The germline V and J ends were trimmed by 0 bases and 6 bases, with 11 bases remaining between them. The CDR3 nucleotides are TGTGCCAGCAGCTTAGCTGTTCAGGTTGATGGCTACACCTTC. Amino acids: CASSLAVQVDGYTF.

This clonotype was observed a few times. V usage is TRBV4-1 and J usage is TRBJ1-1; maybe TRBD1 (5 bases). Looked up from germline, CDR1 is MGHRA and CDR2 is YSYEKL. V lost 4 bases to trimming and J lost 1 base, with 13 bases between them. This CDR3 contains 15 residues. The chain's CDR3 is CASSRTVGGNTEAFF. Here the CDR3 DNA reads TGCGCCAGCAGCCGGACCGTGGGGGGGAACACTGAAGCTTTCTTT.

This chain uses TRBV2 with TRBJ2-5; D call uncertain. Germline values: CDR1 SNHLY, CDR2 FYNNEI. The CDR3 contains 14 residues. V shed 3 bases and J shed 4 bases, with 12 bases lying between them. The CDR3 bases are TGTGCCAGCAGTGACACCCAAGGGATAGAGACCCAGTACTTC. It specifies CASSDTQGIETQYF.

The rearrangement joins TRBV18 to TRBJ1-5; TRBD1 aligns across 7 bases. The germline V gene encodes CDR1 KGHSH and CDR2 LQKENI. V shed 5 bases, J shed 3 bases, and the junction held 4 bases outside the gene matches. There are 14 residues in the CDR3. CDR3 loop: CASSATGNNQPQHF. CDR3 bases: TGTGCCAGCTCAGCGACAGGGAACAATCAGCCCCAGCATTTT.

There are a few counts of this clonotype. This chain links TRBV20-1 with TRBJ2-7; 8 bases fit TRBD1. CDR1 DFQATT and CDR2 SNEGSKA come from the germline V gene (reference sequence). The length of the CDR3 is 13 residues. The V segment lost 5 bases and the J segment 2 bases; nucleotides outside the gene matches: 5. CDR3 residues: CSALRTGTYEQYV. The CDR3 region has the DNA TGCAGTGCTCTCCGGACAGGGACCTACGAGCAGTACGTC.